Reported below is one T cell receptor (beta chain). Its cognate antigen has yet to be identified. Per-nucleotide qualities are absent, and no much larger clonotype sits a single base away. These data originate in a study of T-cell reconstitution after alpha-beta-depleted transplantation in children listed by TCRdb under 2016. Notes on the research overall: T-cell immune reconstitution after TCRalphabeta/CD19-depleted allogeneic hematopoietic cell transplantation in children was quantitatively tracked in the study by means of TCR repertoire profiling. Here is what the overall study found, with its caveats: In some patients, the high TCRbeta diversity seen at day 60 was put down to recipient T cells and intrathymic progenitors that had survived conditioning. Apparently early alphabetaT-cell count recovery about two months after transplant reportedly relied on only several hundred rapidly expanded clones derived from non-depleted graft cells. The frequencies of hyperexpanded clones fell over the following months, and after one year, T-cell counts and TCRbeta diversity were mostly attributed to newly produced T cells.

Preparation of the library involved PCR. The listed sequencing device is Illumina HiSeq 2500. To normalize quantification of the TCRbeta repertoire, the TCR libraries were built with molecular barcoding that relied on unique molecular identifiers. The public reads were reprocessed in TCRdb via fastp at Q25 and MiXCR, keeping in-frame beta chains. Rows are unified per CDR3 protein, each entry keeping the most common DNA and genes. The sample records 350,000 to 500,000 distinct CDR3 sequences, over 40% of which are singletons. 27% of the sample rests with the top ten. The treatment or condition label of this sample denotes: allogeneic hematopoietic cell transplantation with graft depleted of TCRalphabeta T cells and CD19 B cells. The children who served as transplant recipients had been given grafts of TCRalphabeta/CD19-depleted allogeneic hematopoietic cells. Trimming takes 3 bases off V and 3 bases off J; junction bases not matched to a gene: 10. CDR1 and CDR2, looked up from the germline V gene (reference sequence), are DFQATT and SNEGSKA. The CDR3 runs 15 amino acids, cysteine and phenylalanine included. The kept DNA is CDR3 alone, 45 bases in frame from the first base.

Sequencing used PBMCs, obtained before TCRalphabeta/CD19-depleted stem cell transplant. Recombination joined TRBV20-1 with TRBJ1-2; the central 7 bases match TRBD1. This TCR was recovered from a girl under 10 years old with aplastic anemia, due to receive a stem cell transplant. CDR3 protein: CSASGFVDRDYGYTF. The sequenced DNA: TGCAGTGCTAGTGGTTTCGTAGACAGGGACTATGGCTACACCTTC.